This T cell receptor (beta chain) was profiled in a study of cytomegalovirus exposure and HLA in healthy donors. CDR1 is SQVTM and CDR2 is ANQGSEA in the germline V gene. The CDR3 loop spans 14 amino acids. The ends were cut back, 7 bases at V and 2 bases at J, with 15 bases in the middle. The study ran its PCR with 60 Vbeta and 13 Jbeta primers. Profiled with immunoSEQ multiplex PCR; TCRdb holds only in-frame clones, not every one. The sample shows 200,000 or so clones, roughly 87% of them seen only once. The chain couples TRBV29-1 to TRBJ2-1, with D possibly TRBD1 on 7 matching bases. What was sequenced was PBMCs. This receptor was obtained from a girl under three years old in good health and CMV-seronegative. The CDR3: CSARQGGTYNEQFF. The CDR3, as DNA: TGCAGCGCCCGACAGGGAGGCACCTACAATGAGCAGTTCTTC.